This TCR beta chain was profiled in a study of tumor-infiltrating lymphocytes in primary liver carcinoma (dated by TCRdb to about 2017). Notes on the research overall: Of the five patients, three men and two women aged 30 to 69 years, four had hepatocellular carcinoma and one had combined HCC and intrahepatic cholangiocarcinoma. A total of roughly 35 specimens from 5 patients, comprising 25 or so tumor regions, 5 adjacent noncancerous liver tissues and 5 peripheral blood samples, were covered by TCRbeta repertoire sequencing. Each sample produced about 3.5 to 8 million productive TCRbeta reads, and read depth showed no significant difference between tissue types. The five patients had tumors of stage T1-T3 N0M0, with maximum diameters ranging from about 4.2 to 10 cm. Across five regions of each liver tumor, along with adjacent normal tissue and blood, the study brought together TCRbeta repertoire sequencing, expression microarrays and whole-exome sequencing. Technical replicate repertoires showed high reproducibility, with mean shared-clone rates around 0.9 and correlation coefficients above 0.95.

Overall results and qualifications from the work: Only the TCR beta chain was sequenced, which likely underestimates true repertoire diversity because unpaired alpha chains were not captured. Bulk unsorted samples precluded comparing CD4+ and CD8+ T cell repertoires. Pairs of tumor regions showed greater repertoire overlap (mean 36%) than tumor-adjacent pairs (17%) or tumor-blood pairs (roughly 14%), which is consistent with antigen-driven expansion. Compared with blood, tumors had a significantly larger share of the repertoire taken up by the top 250 clones (p = 0.039). The study included only five patients, and the authors note findings should be validated in a larger study.

TCRbeta-specific cDNA was reverse-transcribed from 500 ng total RNA using a constant-region primer and ProtoScript II reverse transcriptase. Construction of the TCRbeta libraries relied on three nested rounds of multiplex PCR, following a slightly modified ARM-PCR procedure. Multiplex TRBV1-TRBV30 forward primers and a Cbeta reverse primer were used in the first two PCR rounds, each of which was run for around 9 cycles. Sample barcodes and Illumina adapters were added in a final 25-cycle PCR using Deep VentR polymerase. Before sequencing, amplicons of 200-500 bp were gel-purified using a QIAquick gel extraction kit. TCRbeta amplicons were sequenced on an Illumina HiSeq 2500 with 250-bp paired-end reads. As for the authors' bioinformatics: Trimmomatic v0.33 was used to quality-trim the reads, and FLASH v1.2.11 was used to merge paired reads so that full CDR3 sequences could be recovered. V, D and J germline segments were assigned to the rearranged TCRbeta sequences by MiGEC v1.2.1b. Clonotype statistics, along with Shannon-Wiener diversity indices, were calculated using VDJtools v1.0.0. To reduce sampling bias, subsequent analyses other than the diversity analysis used only the 250 most abundant clonotypes in each sample. TCRdb trimmed public reads at Q25 via fastp, called clones via MiXCR and kept in-frame beta chains. Every CDR3 protein is listed once, alongside the most common genes and DNA of its rows. The V and J calls were determined by TCRdb, not by the authors. The sample yields roughly 80,000 distinct CDR3 sequences; about three quarters were counted once. The biggest ten clones account for approximately 27% of the sample.

Taken from the germline V gene, the CDR1 and CDR2 loops are KGHDR and SFDVKD. Its CDR3 holds 17 amino acids, cysteine through phenylalanine. The retained sequence is limited to the CDR3, 51 bases, with the frame set at the first base. Without any cell sorting, total RNA and DNA were extracted together from about 19-30 mg of bulk tissue using the AllPrep DNA/RNA mini kit. Roughly five patients with histopathologically diagnosed primary liver carcinoma underwent surgical resection in China between November 2015 and early 2016. At the time of sampling, the patients were treatment-naive and had chronic HBV infection. Fresh tumor and adjacent tissue pieces were bisected, with one half stored in RNAlater at -80 degrees C and the other half sent for histology. On this clonotype: The specificity of this receptor is unknown. Mismatch with germline at one junction end may stem from a read error.

The receptor chain draws on TRBV24-1 and TRBJ2-1, with a tentative D gene TRBD2 over 6 matching bases. The material sequenced was tumor-adjacent normal liver tissue. The sequence was obtained from a man aged 35 to 55 with primary liver carcinoma and hepatitis B virus infection. The CDR3 region reads CATSGTGGTSSYSEQFF. The DNA sequence is TGTGCCACCAGTGGAACGGGCGGGACGAGCTCCTACAGTGAGCAGTTCTTC.